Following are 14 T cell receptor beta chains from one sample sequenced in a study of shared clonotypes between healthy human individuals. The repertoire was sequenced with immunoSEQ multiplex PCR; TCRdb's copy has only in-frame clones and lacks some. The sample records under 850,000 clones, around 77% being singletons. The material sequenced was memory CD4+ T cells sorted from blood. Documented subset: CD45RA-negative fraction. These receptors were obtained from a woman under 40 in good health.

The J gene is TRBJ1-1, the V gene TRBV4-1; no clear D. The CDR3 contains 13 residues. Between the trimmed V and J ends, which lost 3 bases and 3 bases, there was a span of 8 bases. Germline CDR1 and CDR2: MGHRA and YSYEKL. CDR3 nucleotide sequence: TGCGCCAGCAGCCACGACCACTACACTGAAGCTTTCTTT. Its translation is CASSHDHYTEAFF.

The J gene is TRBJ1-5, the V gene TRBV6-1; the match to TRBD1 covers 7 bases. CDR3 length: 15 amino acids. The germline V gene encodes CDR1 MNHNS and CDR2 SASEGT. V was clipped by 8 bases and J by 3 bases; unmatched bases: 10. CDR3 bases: TGTGCCAGCCACGGTCCAGGGGGACCCAATCAGCCCCAGCATTTT. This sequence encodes CASHGPGGPNQPQHF.

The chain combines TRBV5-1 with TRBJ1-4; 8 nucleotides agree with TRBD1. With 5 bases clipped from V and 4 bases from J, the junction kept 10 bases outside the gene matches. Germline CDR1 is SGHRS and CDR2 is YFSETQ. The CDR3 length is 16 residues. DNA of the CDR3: TGCGCCAGCAGTTTTACCACGACAGGGGTTAATGAAAAACTGTTTTTT. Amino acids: CASSFTTTGVNEKLFF.

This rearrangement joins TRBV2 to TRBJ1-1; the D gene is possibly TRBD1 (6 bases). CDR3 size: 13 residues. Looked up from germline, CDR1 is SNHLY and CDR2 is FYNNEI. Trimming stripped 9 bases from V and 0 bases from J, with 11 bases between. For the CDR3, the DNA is TGTGCCAGAGTACAGGGTATGAACACTGAAGCTTTCTTT. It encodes CARVQGMNTEAFF.

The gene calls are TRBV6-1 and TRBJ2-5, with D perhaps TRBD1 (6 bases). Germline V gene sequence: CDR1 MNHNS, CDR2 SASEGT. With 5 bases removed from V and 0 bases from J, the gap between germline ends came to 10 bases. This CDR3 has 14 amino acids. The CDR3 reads CASSKQGYQETQYF. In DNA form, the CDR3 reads TGTGCCAGCAGTAAACAGGGCTACCAAGAGACCCAGTACTTC.

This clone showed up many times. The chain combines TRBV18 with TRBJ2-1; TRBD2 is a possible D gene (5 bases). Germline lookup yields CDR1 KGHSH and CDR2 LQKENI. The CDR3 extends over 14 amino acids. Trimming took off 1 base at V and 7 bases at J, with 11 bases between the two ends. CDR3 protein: CASSPQLRENEQFF. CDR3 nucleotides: TGTGCCAGCTCACCACAGCTGAGGGAAAATGAGCAGTTCTTC.

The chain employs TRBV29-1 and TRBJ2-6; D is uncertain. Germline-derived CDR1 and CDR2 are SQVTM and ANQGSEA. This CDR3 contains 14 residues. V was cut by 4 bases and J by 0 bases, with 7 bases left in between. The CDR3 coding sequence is TGCAGCGTTGTGGGGTACTCTGGGGCCAACGTCCTGACTTTC. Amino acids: CSVVGYSGANVLTF.

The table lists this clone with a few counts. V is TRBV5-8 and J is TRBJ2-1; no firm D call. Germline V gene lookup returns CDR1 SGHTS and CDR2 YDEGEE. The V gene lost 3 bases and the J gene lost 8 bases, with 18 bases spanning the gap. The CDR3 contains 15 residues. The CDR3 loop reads CASSSKGIGRDEQFF. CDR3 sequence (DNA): TGTGCCAGCAGCTCAAAAGGAATAGGGCGAGATGAGCAGTTCTTC.

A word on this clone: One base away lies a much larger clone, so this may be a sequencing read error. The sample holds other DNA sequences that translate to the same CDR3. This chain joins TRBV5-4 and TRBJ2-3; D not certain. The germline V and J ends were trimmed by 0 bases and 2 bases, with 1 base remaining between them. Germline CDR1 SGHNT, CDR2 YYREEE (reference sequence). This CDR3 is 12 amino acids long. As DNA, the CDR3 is TGTGCCAGCAGCTTGGACACAGATACGCAGTATTTT. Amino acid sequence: CASSLDTDTQYF. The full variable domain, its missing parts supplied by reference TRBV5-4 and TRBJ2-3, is ETGVTQSPTHLIKTRGQQVTLRCSSQSGHNTVSWYQQALGQGPQFIFQYYREEENGRGNFPPRFSGLQFPNYSSELNVNALELDDSALYLCASSLDTDTQYFGPGTRLTVL.

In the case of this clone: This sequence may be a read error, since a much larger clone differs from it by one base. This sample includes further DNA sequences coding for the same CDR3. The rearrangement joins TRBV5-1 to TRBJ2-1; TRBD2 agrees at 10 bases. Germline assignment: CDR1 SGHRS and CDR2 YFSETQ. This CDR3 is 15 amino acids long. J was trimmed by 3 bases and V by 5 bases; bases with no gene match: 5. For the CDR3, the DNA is TGCGCCAGCAGTCAAGCTAGCGGGAGCTACAATGAGCAGTTCTTC. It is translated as CASSQASGSYNEQFF. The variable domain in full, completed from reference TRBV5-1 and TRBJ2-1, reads KAGVTQTPRYLIKTRGQQVTLSCSPISGHRSVSWYQQTPGQGLQFLFEYFSETQRNKGNFPGRFSGRQFSNSRSEMNVSTLELGDSALYLCASSQASGSYNEQFFGPGTRLTVL.

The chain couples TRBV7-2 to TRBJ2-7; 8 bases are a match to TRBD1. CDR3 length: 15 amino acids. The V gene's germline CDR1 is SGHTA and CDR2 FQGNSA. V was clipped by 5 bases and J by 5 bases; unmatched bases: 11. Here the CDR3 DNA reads TGTGCCAGCAGCGCAGCCCGGACAGGGTTCCACGAGCAGTACTTC. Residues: CASSAARTGFHEQYF.

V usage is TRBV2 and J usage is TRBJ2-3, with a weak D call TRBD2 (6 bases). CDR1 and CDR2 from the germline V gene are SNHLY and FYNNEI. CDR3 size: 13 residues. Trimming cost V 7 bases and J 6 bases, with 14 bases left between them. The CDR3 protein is CASIRDSMDTQYF. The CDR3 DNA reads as TGTGCCAGCATCCGGGACTCCATGGATACGCAGTATTTT. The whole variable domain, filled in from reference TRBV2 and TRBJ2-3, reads EPEVTQTPSHQVTQMGQEVILRCVPISNHLYFYWYRQILGQKVEFLVSFYNNEISEKSEIFDDQFSVERPDGSNFTLKIRSTKLEDSAMYFCASIRDSMDTQYFGPGTRLTVL.

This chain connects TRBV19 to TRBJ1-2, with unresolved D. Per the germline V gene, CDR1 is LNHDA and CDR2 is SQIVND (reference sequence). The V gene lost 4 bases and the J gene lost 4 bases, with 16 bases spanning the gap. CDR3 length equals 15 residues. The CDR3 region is CASSTNRGGGYGYTF. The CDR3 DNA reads TGTGCCAGTAGTACGAACCGGGGAGGAGGCTATGGCTACACCTTC.

The CDR3 nucleotides are TGTGCCTCGACGTTGAGCTCTGGAAACACCATATATTTT. This gives the protein CASTLSSGNTIYF. The rearrangement links TRBV30 to TRBJ1-3; D unclear. With 7 bases removed from V and 0 bases from J, the gap between germline ends came to 10 bases. The CDR3 contains 13 residues. Germline V lookup: CDR1 GTSNPN, CDR2 SVGIG (reference sequence).